The 3 T cell receptor beta chains listed next were all sequenced from one sample in a study of PD-1 blockade in classical Hodgkin lymphoma. Time point described: cycle 4 day 1 (C4D1), after less than 7 weeks of nivolumab. There was relapse after autologous stem cell transplantation in every patient, and there was variation in brentuximab vedotin exposure. Starting with thawed PBMCs, CD4+ T cells were purified by magnetic negative selection. Libraries were prepared by immunoSEQ multiplex PCR; TCRdb keeps only in-frame clonotypes and omits some of them. The sample lists under 25,000 clones, less than 75% occurring once. Sequencing was performed on CD4+ T cells from blood, taken before the fourth cycle of nivolumab. These receptors were collected from a human donor with classical Hodgkin lymphoma.

This sequence joins TRBV4-1 and TRBJ2-1, with 8 bases identical to TRBD2. Germline loops: CDR1 MGHRA, CDR2 YSYEKL. The CDR3 is 17 amino acids. V lost 2 bases to trimming and J lost 1 base; unmatched junction nucleotides: 7. The CDR3 sequence is CASSQSRGGLSYNEQFF. The CDR3 region has the DNA TGCGCCAGCAGCCAATCCCGGGGGGGCCTATCCTACAATGAGCAGTTCTTC.

The CDR3 bases are TGTGCCAGCAGCCAAAGCACAGATACGCAGTATTTT. Protein: CASSQSTDTQYF. The chain has TRBV7-2 and TRBJ2-3; D ambiguous. Germline V gives CDR1 SGHTA, CDR2 FQGNSA. V shed 5 bases and J shed 0 bases, with 3 bases lying between them. There are 12 residues in the CDR3.

The chain carries TRBV5-1 and TRBJ1-2; D is unresolved. Germline V gives CDR1 SGHRS, CDR2 YFSETQ. CDR3 length: 12 residues. V was cut by 0 bases and J by 5 bases, with 5 bases left in between. This CDR3 reads CASSLDGYGYTF. The CDR3 DNA reads TGCGCCAGCAGCTTGGATGGGTATGGCTACACCTTC.